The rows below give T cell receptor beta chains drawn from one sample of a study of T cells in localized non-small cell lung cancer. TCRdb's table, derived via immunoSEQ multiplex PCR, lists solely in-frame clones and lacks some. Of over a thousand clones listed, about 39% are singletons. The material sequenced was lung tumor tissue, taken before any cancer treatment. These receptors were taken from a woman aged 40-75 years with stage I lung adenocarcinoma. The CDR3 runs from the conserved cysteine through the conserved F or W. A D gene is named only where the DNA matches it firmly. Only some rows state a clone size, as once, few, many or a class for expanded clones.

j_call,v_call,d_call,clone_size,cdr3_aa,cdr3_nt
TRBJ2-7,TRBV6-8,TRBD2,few,CASRAYTTSGGNEQYF,TGTGCCAGCAGAGCCTACACGACTAGCGGGGGCAACGAGCAGTACTTC
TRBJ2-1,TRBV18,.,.,CASSPPGEYNEQFF,TGTGCCAGCTCACCGCCGGGGGAATACAATGAGCAGTTCTTC
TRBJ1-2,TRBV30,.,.,CAWSVVGAGFGYTF,TGTGCCTGGAGTGTAGTGGGCGCGGGTTTTGGCTACACCTTC
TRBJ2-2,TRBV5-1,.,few,CASSLDHDTGELFF,TGCGCCAGCAGCTTGGATCACGACACCGGGGAGCTGTTTTTT
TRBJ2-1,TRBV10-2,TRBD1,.,CASSSWDRGKNEQFF,TGCGCCAGCAGCTCCTGGGACAGGGGTAAGAATGAGCAGTTCTTC
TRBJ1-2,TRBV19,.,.,CASSIDHQTSGYGYTF,TGTGCCAGTAGTATAGATCACCAGACCTCTGGGTATGGCTACACCTTC
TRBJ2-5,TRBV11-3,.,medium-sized,CASSLGSGRETQYF,TGTGCCAGCAGCTTAGGATCAGGGAGGGAGACCCAGTACTTC
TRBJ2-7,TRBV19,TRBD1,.,CASSTPARDRVGYEQYF,TGTGCCAGTAGTACTCCGGCAAGGGACAGGGTTGGCTACGAGCAGTACTTC
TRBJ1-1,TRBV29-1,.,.,CSGSGGGYVSTEAFF,TGCAGCGGCTCTGGGGGGGGCTACGTGAGCACTGAAGCTTTCTTT
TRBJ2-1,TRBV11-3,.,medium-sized,CASSLGGGASYNEQFF,TGTGCCAGCAGCTTAGGGGGCGGGGCCTCCTACAATGAGCAGTTCTTC
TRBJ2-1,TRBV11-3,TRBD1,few,CASSSGQGQYNEQFF,TGTGCCAGCAGCTCCGGACAGGGGCAGTACAATGAGCAGTTCTTC
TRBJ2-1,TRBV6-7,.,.,CASTSGRSNEQFF,TGTGCCAGCACTTCGGGGCGGTCCAATGAGCAGTTCTTC
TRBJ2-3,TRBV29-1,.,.,CSVDVGLGTQYF,TGCAGCGTTGATGTAGGACTTGGTACGCAGTATTTT
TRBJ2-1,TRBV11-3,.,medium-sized,CASSSSGTGGPGDEQFF,TGTGCCAGCAGCTCATCCGGTACCGGGGGGCCAGGCGATGAGCAGTTCTTC
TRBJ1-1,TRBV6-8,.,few,CAIRGEQPNTEAFF,TGTGCCATCCGGGGTGAACAGCCGAACACTGAAGCTTTCTTT
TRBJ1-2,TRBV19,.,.,CATTADYRVGYYGYTF,TGTGCCACCACGGCCGACTACAGGGTTGGTTACTATGGCTACACCTTC
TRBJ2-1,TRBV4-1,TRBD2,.,CASSPRLAGEYNEQFF,TGCGCCAGCAGCCCCCGTCTAGCGGGAGAGTACAATGAGCAGTTCTTC
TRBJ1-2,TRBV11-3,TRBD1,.,CASSLDLRDSHYTF,TGTGCCAGCAGCTTAGATCTCCGGGACAGCCACTACACCTTC
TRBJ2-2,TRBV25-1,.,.,CASSEVDSARTGELFF,TGTGCCAGCAGTGAAGTGGACAGCGCGAGGACCGGGGAGCTGTTTTTT
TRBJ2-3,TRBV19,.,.,CASSTGMHTQYF,TGTGCCAGTAGTACAGGGATGCATACGCAGTATTTT
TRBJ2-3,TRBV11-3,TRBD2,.,CASSPPSGAWAQYF,TGTGCCAGCAGCCCCCCTAGCGGGGCTTGGGCGCAGTATTTT
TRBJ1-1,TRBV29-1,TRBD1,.,CSVATGTGGIEAFF,TGCAGCGTTGCGACCGGGACAGGGGGCATTGAAGCTTTCTTT
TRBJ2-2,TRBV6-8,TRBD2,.,CASSYSGLAGANTGELFF,TGTGCCAGCAGTTACTCGGGACTAGCGGGGGCAAACACCGGGGAGCTGTTTTTT
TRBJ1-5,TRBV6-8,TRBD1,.,CAISGGQGNQPQHF,TGTGCCATCAGTGGAGGACAGGGCAATCAGCCCCAGCATTTT
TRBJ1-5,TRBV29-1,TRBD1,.,CSVLEQGDSNQPQHF,TGCAGCGTCCTCGAACAGGGGGATAGCAATCAGCCCCAGCATTTT
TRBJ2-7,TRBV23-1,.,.,CASRRQELAGEQYF,TGCGCCAGCAGGCGACAGGAACTGGCGGGAGAGCAGTACTTC
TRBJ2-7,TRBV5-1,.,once,CASSLWWESNYEQYF,TGCGCCAGCAGCTTGTGGTGGGAATCGAACTACGAGCAGTACTTC
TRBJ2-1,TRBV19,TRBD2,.,CASSTTAGLQFF,TGTGCCAGTAGTACCACAGCGGGATTGCAGTTCTTC
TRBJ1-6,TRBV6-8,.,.,CAIRADTISPLHF,TGTGCCATCCGGGCAGACACTATTTCACCCCTCCACTTT
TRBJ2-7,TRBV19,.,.,CASSVGQGNYEQYF,TGTGCCAGTAGTGTGGGGCAGGGAAATTACGAGCAGTACTTC
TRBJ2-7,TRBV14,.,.,CASSENYEQYF,TGTGCCAGCAGCGAGAACTACGAGCAGTACTTC